A selection of T cell receptor beta chains follows, all from one sample in a study of blood T cell repertoires in COVID-19. Sequenced by immunoSEQ multiplex PCR; TCRdb stores in-frame clones only, minus some. The sample contains 300,000 to 350,000 clones, approximately 89% of which appear only once. The sequenced sample consisted of peripheral blood. These receptors were obtained from a woman in her sixties with COVID-19, enrolled during active disease. Each CDR3 is given with its conserved first and last residue. The D gene is left open where the match is weak. Clone size appears in some rows only: once, few, many, or a class for an expanded clone.

TRBJ2-1,TRBV11-3,-,TRBD2,TGTGCCAGCAGCAAAGGGGTCAGCGGGGGCCTCCATGAGCAGTTCTTC,CASSKGVSGGLHEQFF
TRBJ1-2,TRBV5-1,-,-,TGCGCCAGCAGCCTAGGCGAGAATGGCTATGGCTACACCTTC,CASSLGENGYGYTF
TRBJ2-2,TRBV9,few,TRBD1,TGTGCCTCAGGACAGGTTAACACCGGGGAGCTGTTTTTT,CASGQVNTGELFF
TRBJ1-4,TRBV7-9,-,TRBD1,TGTGCCAGCAGTCCCCGGGACAGGAGAGAAAAACTGTTTTTT,CASSPRDRREKLFF
TRBJ1-2,TRBV6-5,-,-,TGTGCCAGCAGGACTTGGTCCCCCGGCGGCTACACCTTC,CASRTWSPGGYTF
TRBJ1-5,TRBV23-1,-,-,TGCGCCAGCAGTCAACACAGGGTGGGACAGCCCCAGCATTTT,CASSQHRVGQPQHF
TRBJ1-2,TRBV5-6,-,-,TGTGCCAGCAGATCAGACACCCCTGGCTACACCTTC,CASRSDTPGYTF
TRBJ1-6,TRBV7-2,-,-,TGTGCCAGCAGCTTGGAACGAGGGAATTCACCCCTCCACTTT,CASSLERGNSPLHF
TRBJ1-6,TRBV3-1/TRBV3-2,-,-,TGTGCCAGCAGCCAAGCGGCAGGCCCACCCCTCCACTTT,CASSQAAGPPLHF
TRBJ1-5,TRBV29-1,-,-,TGCAGCGTGGTGGGGGACTTAGGTCAGCCCCAGCATTTT,CSVVGDLGQPQHF
TRBJ1-1,TRBV28,few,-,TGTGCCACACTAGGTCCTAACTGGGCGAGGACTGAAGCTTTCTTT,CATLGPNWARTEAFF
TRBJ2-2,TRBV6-4,-,-,TGTGCCAGCTTCGGGGAACCCGGGGAGCTGTTTTTT,CASFGEPGELFF
TRBJ1-6,TRBV5-1,-,-,TGCGCCAGCAGCTTCAGTACAAACTATAATTCACCCCTCCACTTT,CASSFSTNYNSPLHF
TRBJ1-4,TRBV7-6,-,TRBD1,TGTGCCAGCAGCTTAACAGGGGGAGTCGCAACTAATGAAAAACTGTTTTTT,CASSLTGGVATNEKLFF